A selection of T cell receptor beta chains follows, all from one sample in a study of Graves' ophthalmopathy and Graves' hyperthyroidism. Via MiXCR, TCRdb re-called the multiplex PCR reads, giving one row per CDR3 protein. The sample gives about 700,000 distinct CDR3 sequences, 35% to 50% of which show up once; about 40% is in the top ten. The sequenced sample was peripheral blood. The receptors originated from an adult man with Graves' ophthalmopathy. Each CDR3 is given with its conserved first and last residue.

v_call: TRBV7-9
j_call: TRBJ2-7
cdr3_aa: CASSLIAGGYEQYF

v_call: TRBV20-1
j_call: TRBJ2-7
cdr3_aa: CSQRGGSSYEQYF

v_call: TRBV10-3
j_call: TRBJ2-7
cdr3_aa: CAITRAGGRHEQYF

v_call: TRBV5-6
j_call: TRBJ1-2
cdr3_aa: CASSLVGGVGYTF

v_call: TRBV12-3/TRBV12-4
j_call: TRBJ2-5
cdr3_aa: CASSLFQGGTQYF

v_call: TRBV24-1
j_call: TRBJ1-5
cdr3_aa: CATSDPGTGGAGRNQPQHF

v_call: TRBV6-1
j_call: TRBJ1-5
cdr3_aa: CASSELQGEAPQHF

v_call: TRBV6-1
j_call: TRBJ1-2
cdr3_aa: CASSEAGVIAF

v_call: TRBV20-1
j_call: TRBJ2-5
cdr3_aa: CSAPKVRTSLETQYF

v_call: TRBV5-5
j_call: TRBJ2-5
cdr3_aa: CASSWVAQYF

v_call: TRBV10-2
j_call: TRBJ2-7
cdr3_aa: CASSDSLAYEQYF

v_call: TRBV4-3
j_call: TRBJ2-2
cdr3_aa: CASSQDTGGLFF

v_call: TRBV19
j_call: TRBJ1-6
cdr3_aa: CASSTWTANSPLHF

v_call: TRBV20-1
j_call: TRBJ1-5
cdr3_aa: CSARKGNSNQPQHF

v_call: TRBV11-2
j_call: TRBJ1-5
cdr3_aa: CASSLGGTGNQPQHF

v_call: TRBV10-3
j_call: TRBJ1-1
cdr3_aa: CSIRGPRQGPNTEAFF

v_call: TRBV11-2
j_call: .
cdr3_aa: CASSAGPISYEQYF

v_call: TRBV10-3
j_call: TRBJ1-4
cdr3_aa: CASSWDSNEKLFF

v_call: TRBV25-1
j_call: TRBJ1-2
cdr3_aa: CASSPRGVGTF

v_call: TRBV2
j_call: TRBJ1-2
cdr3_aa: CASSTGQGHGYTF

v_call: TRBV19
j_call: TRBJ2-6
cdr3_aa: CASSTLMGQGRAGANVLTF

v_call: TRBV29-1
j_call: TRBJ2-7
cdr3_aa: CSVAGQTPYEQYF

v_call: TRBV7-9
j_call: TRBJ1-4
cdr3_aa: CASSPPPATNEKLFF

v_call: TRBV9
j_call: TRBJ1-3
cdr3_aa: CASSVTPQGNSGNTIYF

v_call: TRBV13
j_call: TRBJ1-2
cdr3_aa: CASSLQGFNYGYTF

v_call: TRBV5-1
j_call: TRBJ1-1
cdr3_aa: CASSLAAQKYTEAFF

v_call: TRBV7-9
j_call: TRBJ1-1
cdr3_aa: CASSLVGDRVNEAFF

v_call: TRBV5-6
j_call: TRBJ1-5
cdr3_aa: CASSRTGLLRNQPQHF

v_call: TRBV2
j_call: TRBJ1-1
cdr3_aa: CASIEGPGDMNTEAFF

v_call: TRBV25-1
j_call: TRBJ2-2
cdr3_aa: CASSLYGRQGGTGELFF

v_call: TRBV11-2
j_call: TRBJ2-5
cdr3_aa: CASSLSYLGGRDQETQYF

v_call: TRBV29-1
j_call: TRBJ1-1
cdr3_aa: CSADRGSEGNEASF

v_call: TRBV15
j_call: TRBJ2-7
cdr3_aa: CATSRDKGPRNEQYF

v_call: TRBV10-2
j_call: TRBJ1-5
cdr3_aa: CASSEPGISNQPRHF

v_call: TRBV29-1
j_call: TRBJ2-7
cdr3_aa: CSVLILRDNYEQYF

v_call: TRBV2
j_call: TRBJ1-2
cdr3_aa: CASSWTGESYTF

v_call: TRBV19
j_call: TRBJ2-7
cdr3_aa: CARPTSGSSYEQYF

v_call: TRBV29-1
j_call: TRBJ1-2
cdr3_aa: CSVELADGYGYTF

v_call: TRBV9
j_call: TRBJ1-3
cdr3_aa: CASSVEGRTTGNTIYF

v_call: TRBV7-2
j_call: TRBJ2-2
cdr3_aa: CASSLSRGENTGELFF

v_call: TRBV20-1
j_call: TRBJ2-5
cdr3_aa: CSARDLSGMRETQYF

v_call: TRBV2
j_call: TRBJ1-3
cdr3_aa: CASRLRTAGNTIYF

v_call: TRBV29-1
j_call: TRBJ2-7
cdr3_aa: CSVGRDSIYEQYF

v_call: TRBV11-1
j_call: TRBJ2-2
cdr3_aa: CAWSPLDSANTGELFF

v_call: TRBV19
j_call: TRBJ1-5
cdr3_aa: CASSIAGGQPQHF

v_call: TRBV12-3/TRBV12-4
j_call: TRBJ1-6
cdr3_aa: CASSFPLASPLHF